This TCR beta chain was captured in a study of T cells in Graves' hyperthyroidism and ophthalmopathy. Whole-study findings and limits: Clonotypes that were expanded in thyroid above 0.001 mostly appeared in blood too. With a median lead of around 6.7 months before onset, the model predicted ophthalmopathy.

As concerns this clonotype: No antigen is known for it. A read error may produce the germline difference seen at one junction end.

Using RNA transcripts as the source, TCR beta CDR3 regions were amplified. TCR CDR3 underwent first-round RT-PCR with the HTBI primer set. In TCRdb, the multiplex PCR reads were re-called with MiXCR into one record per CDR3 protein. The table lists around 760,000 distinct CDR3 sequences, around 40% of them singletons. The CDR3 extends over 17 amino acids. The germline CDR1 and CDR2 sequences are ENHRY and SYGVKD. This TCR was sampled from a woman in her forties with Graves' hyperthyroidism. This chain joins TRBV10-3 and TRBJ1-4, with 10 bases identical to TRBD1. Material: blood. As DNA, the CDR3 is TGTGCCAGCAGTCCCCGGACAGGGGGGAGTAGAAATGAAAAACTGTTTTTT. Translated, it gives CASSPRTGGSRNEKLFF.